The 5 T cell receptor beta chains below all came from one sample that was sequenced in a study of a mutant IDH1 vaccine in newly diagnosed glioma. Here immunoSEQ multiplex PCR was the method, and the copy in TCRdb shows in-frame clones only, minus some. Of approximately 61,000 clones detected, 80% to 90% appear once; the ten largest clones hold 7.4%. These receptors have no identified antigens. The time point was: week 5, during vaccination. Every vaccine dose comprised 300 ug of mutant IDH1 20-mer peptide plus topical imiquimod. The specimen was PBMCs, collected from a glioma patient whose treatment included an IDH1 peptide vaccine. The receptors stem from a woman aged 45-60 years with glioma.

This chain links TRBV5-4 with TRBJ2-3; 11 bases line up with TRBD2. Germline V CDR1 and CDR2: SGHNT, YYREEE (reference sequence). The CDR3 spans 17 residues. J was trimmed by 1 base and V by 4 bases; bases with no gene match: 8. CDR3 residues: CASSPMTSGDGTDTQYF. In DNA, the CDR3 is TGTGCCAGCAGCCCGATGACTAGCGGGGACGGCACAGATACGCAGTATTTT.

The CDR3 is CASSVDSGTGGLRTGELFF. CDR3 bases: TGTGCCAGCAGCGTAGATTCCGGGACAGGGGGCTTGAGAACCGGGGAGCTGTTTTTT. The chain uses TRBV9 and TRBJ2-2; TRBD1 agrees at 12 bases. Germline trimming cut 0 bases from V and 5 bases from J; bases unmatched to any gene: 11. The CDR3 runs 19 residues. Germline CDR1 SGDLS, CDR2 YYNGEE.

This sequence joins TRBV9 and TRBJ1-5; the D gene is possibly TRBD1 (5 bases). Trimming took off 4 bases at V and 5 bases at J, with 16 bases between the two ends. This CDR3 contains 15 residues. The germline CDR1 and CDR2 sequences are SGDLS and YYNGEE. The CDR3 DNA sequence: TGTGCCAGCAGCCTCAGCTCAGGGATACATCAGCCCCAGCATTTT. This sequence encodes CASSLSSGIHQPQHF.

CDR3 sequence reads: CASSLAGRTLSGNTIYF. CDR3 bases: TGTGCCAGCAGCTTGGCAGGCAGGACCCTCTCTGGAAACACCATATATTTT. J is TRBJ1-3 and V is TRBV5-6, with unresolved D. Trimming shortened V by 0 bases and J by 0 bases, and 13 bases separated the two germline ends. CDR1 and CDR2 (germline): SGHDT, YYEEEE. This CDR3 is 17 amino acids long. The entire variable domain, with the rest obtained from reference TRBV5-6 and TRBJ1-3, is as follows: DAGVTQSPTHLIKTRGQQVTLRCSPKSGHDTVSWYQQALGQGPQFIFQYYEEEERQRGNFPDRFSGHQFPNYSSELNVNALLLGDSALYLCASSLAGRTLSGNTIYFGEGSWLTVV.

The rearrangement links TRBV10-3 to TRBJ2-7, with 8 nucleotides matching TRBD2. The CDR3 extends over 15 amino acids. In germline, CDR1 is ENHRY, CDR2 SYGVKD. The junction had 6 bases not matched to a gene; V was cut back by 3 bases and J by 2 bases. The CDR3 sequence: CAISDQSGGTYEQYF. Here the CDR3 DNA reads TGTGCCATCAGTGACCAGAGCGGGGGTACCTACGAGCAGTACTTC.